This T cell receptor beta chain was observed in a study of human T cells and chemical hapten exposure. TCRdb re-analysed the RACE reads in MiXCR, keeping a single row per CDR3 protein. The sample shows fewer than 200,000 distinct CDR3 sequences, about a quarter of them seen only once. Only a few counts were recorded for this clonotype. Between the trimmed V and J ends, which lost 5 bases and 6 bases, there was a span of 14 bases. The CDR3 is 13 amino acids. Germline V gene data show CDR1 as SGHAT and CDR2 as FQDESV (reference sequence). The time point was: patch test 3, about 24 weeks after DPC sensitization. Treatment in this sample: therapeutic diphenylcyclopropenone sensitization with weekly scalp DPC. Donation of samples came from alopecia patients who were 18 to 70 years old and suitable for DPC. Extraction yielded total RNA from whole blood (unfractionated).

The rearrangement uses TRBV11-1 and TRBJ2-7; D is perhaps TRBD1 (5 bases). This specimen consisted of whole blood, obtained in connection with sensitization to the hapten diphenylcyclopropenone (DPC). This clonotype was obtained from a woman under 30 with alopecia areata. Some clones in this sample may be carry-over from other donors' samples. This chain's CDR3 is CASSLTGSLEQYF. The CDR3 region has the DNA TGTGCCAGCAGCCTCACAGGTTCTCTCGAGCAGTACTTC.